The clone carrying this T cell receptor beta chain was recorded many times. Its antigen is not identified. The CDR3 length is 14 residues. V was pared by 3 bases and J by 3 bases, with 9 bases between. Researchers prepared the TCRbeta library using unique molecular identifiers, the study reports. TCRdb called the PCR reads again in MiXCR, with one record for every CDR3 protein. This table holds more than 90,000 distinct CDR3 sequences, 10% found once. The sample is drawn from a study of T-cell reconstitution after alpha-beta-depleted transplantation in children. Study results and caveats: The origin of high day-60 TCRbeta diversity in some patients lay in surviving recipient T cells and thymic progenitors. Several hundred expanded graft clones reportedly gave rise to the alpha-beta T cells present about two months after transplant.

Sequencing was performed on PBMCs, taken before TCRalphabeta/CD19-depleted stem cell transplant. The V gene is TRBV12-3 or TRBV12-4, the J gene TRBJ2-1; TRBD2 is a possible D gene (5 bases). This sequence originates from a boy younger than 10 with acute lymphoblastic leukemia, due to receive a stem cell transplant. The CDR3 bases are TGTGCCAGCAGTTTCCTAGCAATCTACAATGAGCAGTTCTTC. Amino acid sequence: CASSFLAIYNEQFF.